Given below is one T cell receptor (beta chain) in context. CDR1 and CDR2 (germline): SQVTM, ANQGSEA. The CDR3 is 15 residues long. The sample originates from a study of OX40 agonist ivuxolimab in advanced cancers. In the study overall: The dose-escalation cohort had hepatocellular carcinoma, melanoma, renal cell or head and neck cancer.

Data came from immunoSEQ multiplex PCR; TCRdb stores just in-frame clones and leaves some out. The sample lists 70,000 to 100,000 clones, just under 90% occurring once. The sample was CD4+ or CD8+ T cells sorted from blood, taken in a trial of the OX40 agonist ivuxolimab. The J gene is TRBJ2-5, the V gene TRBV29-1, with 7 bases matching TRBD2. Gene TRBJ2-7 matches the end of the DNA better, so the J call may be wrong. The source is an adult with an advanced solid tumor such as melanoma, head and neck, liver or kidney cancer. The CDR3 loop reads CSVELSTSAPYEQYF. In nucleotides, the CDR3 is TGCAGCGTTGAACTCTCCACTAGCGCACCTTACGAGCAGTACTTC.